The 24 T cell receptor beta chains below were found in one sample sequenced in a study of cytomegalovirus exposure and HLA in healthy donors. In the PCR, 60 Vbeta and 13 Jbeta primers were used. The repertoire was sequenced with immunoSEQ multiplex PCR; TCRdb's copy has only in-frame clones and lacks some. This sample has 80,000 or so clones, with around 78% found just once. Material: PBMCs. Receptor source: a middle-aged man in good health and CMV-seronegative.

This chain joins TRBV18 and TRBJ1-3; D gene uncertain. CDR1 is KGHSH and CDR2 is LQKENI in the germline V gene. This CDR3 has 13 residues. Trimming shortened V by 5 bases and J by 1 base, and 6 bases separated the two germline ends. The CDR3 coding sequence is TGTGCCAGCTCATCCGGTTCTGGAAACACCATATATTTT. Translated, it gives CASSSGSGNTIYF.

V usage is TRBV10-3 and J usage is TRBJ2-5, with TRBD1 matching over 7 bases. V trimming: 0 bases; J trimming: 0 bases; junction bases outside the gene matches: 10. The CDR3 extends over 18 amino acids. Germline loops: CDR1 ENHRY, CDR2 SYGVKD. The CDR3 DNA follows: TGTGCCATCAGTGAGTCGGTCGGACAGGCCCCGTACCAAGAGACCCAGTACTTC. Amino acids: CAISESVGQAPYQETQYF.

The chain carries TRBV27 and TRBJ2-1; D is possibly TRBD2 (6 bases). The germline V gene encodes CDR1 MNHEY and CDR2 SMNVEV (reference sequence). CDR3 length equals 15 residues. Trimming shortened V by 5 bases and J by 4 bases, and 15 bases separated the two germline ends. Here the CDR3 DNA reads TGTGCCAGCAGTATGCCCCCGGCGGGGTACAATGAGCAGTTCTTC. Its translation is CASSMPPAGYNEQFF.

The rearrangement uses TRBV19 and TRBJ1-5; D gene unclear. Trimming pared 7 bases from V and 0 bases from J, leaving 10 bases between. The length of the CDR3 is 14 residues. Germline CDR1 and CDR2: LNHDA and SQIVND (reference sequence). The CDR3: CASIDTNSNQPQHF. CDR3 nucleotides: TGTGCCAGTATTGACACCAATAGCAATCAGCCCCAGCATTTT.

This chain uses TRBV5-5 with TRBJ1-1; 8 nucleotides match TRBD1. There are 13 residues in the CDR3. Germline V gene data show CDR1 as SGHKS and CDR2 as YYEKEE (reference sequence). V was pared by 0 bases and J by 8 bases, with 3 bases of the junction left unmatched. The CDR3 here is CASSLGRQGEAFF. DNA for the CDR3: TGTGCCAGCAGCTTGGGAAGACAGGGGGAAGCTTTCTTT.

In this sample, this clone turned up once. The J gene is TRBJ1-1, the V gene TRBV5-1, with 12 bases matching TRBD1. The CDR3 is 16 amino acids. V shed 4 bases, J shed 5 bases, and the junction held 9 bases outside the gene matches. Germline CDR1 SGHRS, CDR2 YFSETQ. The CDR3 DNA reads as TGCGCCAGCAGCCTCGGGACAGGGGGCGCCCGGACTGAAGCTTTCTTT. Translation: CASSLGTGGARTEAFF.

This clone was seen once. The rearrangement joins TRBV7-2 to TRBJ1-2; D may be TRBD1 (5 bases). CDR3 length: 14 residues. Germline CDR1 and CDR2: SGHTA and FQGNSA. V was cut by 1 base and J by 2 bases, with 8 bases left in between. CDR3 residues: CASSLDAGNYGYTF. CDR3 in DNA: TGTGCCAGCAGCTTAGATGCAGGGAACTATGGCTACACCTTC.

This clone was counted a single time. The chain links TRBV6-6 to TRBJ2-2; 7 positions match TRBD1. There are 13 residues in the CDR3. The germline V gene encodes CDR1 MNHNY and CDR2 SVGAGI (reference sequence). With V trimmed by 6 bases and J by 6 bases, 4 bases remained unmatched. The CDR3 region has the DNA TGTGCCAGCAGCCTGACAGGGTCCGGGGAGCTGTTTTTT. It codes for CASSLTGSGELFF.

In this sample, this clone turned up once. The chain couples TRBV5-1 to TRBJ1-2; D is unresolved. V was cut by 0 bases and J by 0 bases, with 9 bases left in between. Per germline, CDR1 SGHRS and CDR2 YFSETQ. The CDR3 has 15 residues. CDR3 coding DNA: TGCGCCAGCAGCTTGGGGACGGAGGCTAACTATGGCTACACCTTC. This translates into CASSLGTEANYGYTF. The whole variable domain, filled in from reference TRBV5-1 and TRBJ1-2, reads KAGVTQTPRYLIKTRGQQVTLSCSPISGHRSVSWYQQTPGQGLQFLFEYFSETQRNKGNFPGRFSGRQFSNSRSEMNVSTLELGDSALYLCASSLGTEANYGYTFGSGTRLTVV.

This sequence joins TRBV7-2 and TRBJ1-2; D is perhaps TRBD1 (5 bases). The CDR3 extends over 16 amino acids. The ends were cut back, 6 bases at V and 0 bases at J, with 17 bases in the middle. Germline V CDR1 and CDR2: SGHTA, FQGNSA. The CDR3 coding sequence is TGTGCCAGCAGTCTCAACCAGGGATTTGCTAACTATGGCTACACCTTC. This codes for CASSLNQGFANYGYTF.

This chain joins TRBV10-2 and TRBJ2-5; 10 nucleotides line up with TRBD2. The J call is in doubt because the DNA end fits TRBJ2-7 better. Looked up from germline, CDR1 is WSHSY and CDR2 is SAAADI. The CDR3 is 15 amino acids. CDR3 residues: CASSEGAGGPYEQYF. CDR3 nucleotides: TGCGCCAGCAGTGAAGGAGCGGGAGGGCCCTACGAGCAGTACTTC.

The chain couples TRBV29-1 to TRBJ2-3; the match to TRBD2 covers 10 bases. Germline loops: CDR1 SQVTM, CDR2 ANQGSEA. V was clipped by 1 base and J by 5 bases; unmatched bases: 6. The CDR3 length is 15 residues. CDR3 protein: CSVEVLAGVLDTQYF. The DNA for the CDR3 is TGCAGCGTTGAAGTGCTAGCGGGAGTTCTAGATACGCAGTATTTT.

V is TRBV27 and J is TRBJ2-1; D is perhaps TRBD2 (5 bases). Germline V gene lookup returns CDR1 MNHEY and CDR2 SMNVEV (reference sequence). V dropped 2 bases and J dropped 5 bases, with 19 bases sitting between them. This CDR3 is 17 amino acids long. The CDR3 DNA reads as TGTGCCAGCAGTTTACCCCTATCTGCGGGTGTACACAATGAGCAGTTCTTC. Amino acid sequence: CASSLPLSAGVHNEQFF.

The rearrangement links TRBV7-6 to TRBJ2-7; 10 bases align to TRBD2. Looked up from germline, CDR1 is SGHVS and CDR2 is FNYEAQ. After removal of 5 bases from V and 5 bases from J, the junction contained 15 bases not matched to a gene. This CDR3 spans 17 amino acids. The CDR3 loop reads CASSPLGVAGGVHEQYF. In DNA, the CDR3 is TGTGCCAGCAGCCCCTTAGGGGTAGCGGGAGGAGTCCACGAGCAGTACTTC.

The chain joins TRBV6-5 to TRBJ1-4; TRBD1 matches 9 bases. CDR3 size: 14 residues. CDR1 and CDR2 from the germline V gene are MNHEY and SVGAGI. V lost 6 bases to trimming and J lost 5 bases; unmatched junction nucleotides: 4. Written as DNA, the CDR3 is TGTGCCAGCAGGGGGACAGGGAGGAATGAAAAACTGTTTTTT. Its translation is CASRGTGRNEKLFF.

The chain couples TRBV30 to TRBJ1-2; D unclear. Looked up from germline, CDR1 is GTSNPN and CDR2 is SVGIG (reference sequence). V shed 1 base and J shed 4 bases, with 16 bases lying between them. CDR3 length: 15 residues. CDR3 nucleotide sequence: TGTGCCTGGAGTGGGACGGGAAAAACGGGCTATGGCTACACCTTC. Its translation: CAWSGTGKTGYGYTF. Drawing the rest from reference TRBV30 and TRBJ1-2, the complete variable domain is SQTIHQWPATLVQPVGSPLSLECTVEGTSNPNLYWYRQAAGRGLQLLFYSVGIGQISSEVPQNLSASRPQDRQFILSSKKLLLSDSGFYLCAWSGTGKTGYGYTFGSGTRLTVV.

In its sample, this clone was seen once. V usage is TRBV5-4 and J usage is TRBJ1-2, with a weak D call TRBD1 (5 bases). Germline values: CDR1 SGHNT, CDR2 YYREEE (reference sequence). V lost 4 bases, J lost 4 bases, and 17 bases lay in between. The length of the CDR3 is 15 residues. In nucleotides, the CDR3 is TGTGCCAGCAGCCAAGAACCAGGGAACAGCTATGGCTACACCTTC. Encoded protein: CASSQEPGNSYGYTF. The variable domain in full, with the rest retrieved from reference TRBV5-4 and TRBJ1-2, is ETGVTQSPTHLIKTRGQQVTLRCSSQSGHNTVSWYQQALGQGPQFIFQYYREEENGRGNFPPRFSGLQFPNYSSELNVNALELDDSALYLCASSQEPGNSYGYTFGSGTRLTVV.

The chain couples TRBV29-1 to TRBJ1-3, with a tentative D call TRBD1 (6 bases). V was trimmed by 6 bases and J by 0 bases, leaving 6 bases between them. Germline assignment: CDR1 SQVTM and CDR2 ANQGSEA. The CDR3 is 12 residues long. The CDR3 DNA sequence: TGCAGCGTCAGGGGCTCTGGAAACACCATATATTTT. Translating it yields CSVRGSGNTIYF.

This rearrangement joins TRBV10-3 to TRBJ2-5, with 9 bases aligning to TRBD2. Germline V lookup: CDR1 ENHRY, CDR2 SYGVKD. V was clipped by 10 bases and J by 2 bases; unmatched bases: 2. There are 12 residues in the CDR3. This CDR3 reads CASSGGQETQYF. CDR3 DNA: TGTGCCAGTAGCGGGGGTCAAGAGACCCAGTACTTC.

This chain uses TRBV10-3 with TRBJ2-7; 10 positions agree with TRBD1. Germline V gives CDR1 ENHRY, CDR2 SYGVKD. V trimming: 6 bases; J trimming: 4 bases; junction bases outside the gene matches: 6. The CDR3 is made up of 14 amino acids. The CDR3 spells CAISSTDRGYEQYF. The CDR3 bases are TGTGCCATCAGCTCTACGGACAGGGGGTACGAGCAGTACTTC.

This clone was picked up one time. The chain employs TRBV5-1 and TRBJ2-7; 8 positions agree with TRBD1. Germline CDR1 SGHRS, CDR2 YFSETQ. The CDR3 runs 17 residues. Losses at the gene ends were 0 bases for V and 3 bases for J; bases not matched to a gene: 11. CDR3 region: CASSLGGTGATIYEQYF. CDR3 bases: TGCGCCAGCAGCTTGGGGGGGACAGGAGCCACCATCTACGAGCAGTACTTC. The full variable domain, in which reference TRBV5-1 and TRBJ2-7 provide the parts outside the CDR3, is KAGVTQTPRYLIKTRGQQVTLSCSPISGHRSVSWYQQTPGQGLQFLFEYFSETQRNKGNFPGRFSGRQFSNSRSEMNVSTLELGDSALYLCASSLGGTGATIYEQYFGPGTRLTVT.

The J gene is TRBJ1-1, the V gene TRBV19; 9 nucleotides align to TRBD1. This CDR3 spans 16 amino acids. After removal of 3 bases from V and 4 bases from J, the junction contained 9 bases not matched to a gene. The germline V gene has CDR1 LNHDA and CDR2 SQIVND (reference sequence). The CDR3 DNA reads TGTGCCAGTAGTATGAGTGGACAGGGGAAGGGCACTGAAGCTTTCTTT. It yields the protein CASSMSGQGKGTEAFF.

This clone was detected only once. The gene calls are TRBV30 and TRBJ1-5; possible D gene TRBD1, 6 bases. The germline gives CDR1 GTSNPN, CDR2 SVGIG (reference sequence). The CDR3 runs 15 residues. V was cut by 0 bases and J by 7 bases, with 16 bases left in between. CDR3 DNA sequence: TGTGCCTGGAGTGTACAAAGCGTTCAGGGGCAGCCCCAGCATTTT. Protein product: CAWSVQSVQGQPQHF.

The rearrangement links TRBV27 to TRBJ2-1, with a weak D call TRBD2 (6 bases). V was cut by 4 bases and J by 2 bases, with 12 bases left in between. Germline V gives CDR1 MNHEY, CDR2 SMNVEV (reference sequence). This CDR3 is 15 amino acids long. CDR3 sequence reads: CASSSGTAAYNEQFF. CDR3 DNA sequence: TGTGCCAGCAGTTCCGGGACTGCGGCCTACAATGAGCAGTTCTTC.